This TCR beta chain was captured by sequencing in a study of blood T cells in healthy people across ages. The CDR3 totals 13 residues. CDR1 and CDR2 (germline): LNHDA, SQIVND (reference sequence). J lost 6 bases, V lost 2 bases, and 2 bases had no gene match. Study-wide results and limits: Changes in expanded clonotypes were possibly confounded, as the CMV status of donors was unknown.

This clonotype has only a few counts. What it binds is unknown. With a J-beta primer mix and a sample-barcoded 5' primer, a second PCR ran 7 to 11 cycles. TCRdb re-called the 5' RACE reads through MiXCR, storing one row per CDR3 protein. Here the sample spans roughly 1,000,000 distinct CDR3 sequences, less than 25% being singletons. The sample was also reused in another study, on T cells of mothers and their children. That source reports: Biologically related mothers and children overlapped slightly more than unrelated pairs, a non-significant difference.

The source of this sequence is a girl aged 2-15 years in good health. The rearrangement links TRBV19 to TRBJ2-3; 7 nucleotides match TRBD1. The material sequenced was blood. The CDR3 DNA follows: TGTGCCAGTAGTATAAGGGACAGCGATACGCAGTATTTT. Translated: CASSIRDSDTQYF.